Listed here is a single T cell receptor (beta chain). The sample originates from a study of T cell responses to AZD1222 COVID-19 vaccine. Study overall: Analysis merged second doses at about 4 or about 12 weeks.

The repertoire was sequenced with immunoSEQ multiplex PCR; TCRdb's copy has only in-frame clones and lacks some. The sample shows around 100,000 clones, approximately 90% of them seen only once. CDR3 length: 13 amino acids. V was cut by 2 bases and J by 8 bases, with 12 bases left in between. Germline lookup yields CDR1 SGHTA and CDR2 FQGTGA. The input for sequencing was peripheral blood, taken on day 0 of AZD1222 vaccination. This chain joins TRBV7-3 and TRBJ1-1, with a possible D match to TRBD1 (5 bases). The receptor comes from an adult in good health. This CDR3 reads CASSLSIGAEAFF. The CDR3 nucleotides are TGTGCCAGCAGCTTATCGATCGGGGCCGAAGCTTTCTTT.